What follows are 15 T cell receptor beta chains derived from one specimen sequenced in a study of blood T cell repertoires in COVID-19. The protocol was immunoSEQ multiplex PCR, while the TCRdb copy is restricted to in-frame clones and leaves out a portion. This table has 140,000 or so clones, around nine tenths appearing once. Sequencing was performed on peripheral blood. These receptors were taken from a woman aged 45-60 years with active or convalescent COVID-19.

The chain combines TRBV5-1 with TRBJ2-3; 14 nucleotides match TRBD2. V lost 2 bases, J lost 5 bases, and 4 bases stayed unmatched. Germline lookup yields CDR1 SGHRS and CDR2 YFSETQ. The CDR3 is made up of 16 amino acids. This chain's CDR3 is CASSLGTSGSQDTQYF. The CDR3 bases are TGCGCCAGCAGCTTAGGGACTAGCGGGAGCCAAGATACGCAGTATTTT. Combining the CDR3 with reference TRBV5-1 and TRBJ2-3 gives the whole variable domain KAGVTQTPRYLIKTRGQQVTLSCSPISGHRSVSWYQQTPGQGLQFLFEYFSETQRNKGNFPGRFSGRQFSNSRSEMNVSTLELGDSALYLCASSLGTSGSQDTQYFGPGTRLTVL.

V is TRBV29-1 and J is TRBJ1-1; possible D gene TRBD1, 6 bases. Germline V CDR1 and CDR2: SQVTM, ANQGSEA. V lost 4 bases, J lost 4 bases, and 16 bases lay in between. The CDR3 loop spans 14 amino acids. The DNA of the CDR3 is TGCAGCGTTGTAACAGGGCAGATGATCACTGAAGCTTTCTTT. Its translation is CSVVTGQMITEAFF.

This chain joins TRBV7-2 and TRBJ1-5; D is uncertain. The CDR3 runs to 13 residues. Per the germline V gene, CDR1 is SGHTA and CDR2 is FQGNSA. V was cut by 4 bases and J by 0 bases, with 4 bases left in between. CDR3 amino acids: CASSSSSNQPQHF. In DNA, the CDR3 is TGTGCCAGCAGCTCGAGTAGCAATCAGCCCCAGCATTTT.

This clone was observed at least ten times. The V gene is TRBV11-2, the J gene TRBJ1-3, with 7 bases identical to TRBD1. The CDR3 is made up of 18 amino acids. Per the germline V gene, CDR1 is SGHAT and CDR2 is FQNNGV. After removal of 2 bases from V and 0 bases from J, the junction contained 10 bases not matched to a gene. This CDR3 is CASSLPGTAKFSGNTIYF. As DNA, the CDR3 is TGTGCCAGCAGCTTACCCGGGACAGCTAAGTTCTCTGGAAACACCATATATTTT.

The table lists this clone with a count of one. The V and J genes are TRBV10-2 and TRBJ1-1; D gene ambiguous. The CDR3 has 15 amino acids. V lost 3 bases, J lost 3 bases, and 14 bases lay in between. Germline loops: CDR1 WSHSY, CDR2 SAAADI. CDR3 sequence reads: CASSDRTTGYTEAFF. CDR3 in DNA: TGCGCCAGCAGTGACCGGACCACGGGATACACTGAAGCTTTCTTT.

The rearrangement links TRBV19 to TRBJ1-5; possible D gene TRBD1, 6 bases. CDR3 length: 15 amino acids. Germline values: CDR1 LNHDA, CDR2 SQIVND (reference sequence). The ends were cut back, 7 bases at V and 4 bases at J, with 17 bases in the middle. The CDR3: CASKAGLRGNQPQHF. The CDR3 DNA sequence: TGTGCCAGTAAGGCAGGGTTAAGGGGGAATCAGCCCCAGCATTTT.

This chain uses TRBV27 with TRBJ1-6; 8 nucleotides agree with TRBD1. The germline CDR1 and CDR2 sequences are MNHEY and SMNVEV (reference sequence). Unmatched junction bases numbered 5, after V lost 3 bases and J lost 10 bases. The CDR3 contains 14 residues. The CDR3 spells CASSLTGVVSPLHF. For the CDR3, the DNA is TGTGCCAGCAGTTTGACAGGGGTGGTATCACCCCTCCACTTT.

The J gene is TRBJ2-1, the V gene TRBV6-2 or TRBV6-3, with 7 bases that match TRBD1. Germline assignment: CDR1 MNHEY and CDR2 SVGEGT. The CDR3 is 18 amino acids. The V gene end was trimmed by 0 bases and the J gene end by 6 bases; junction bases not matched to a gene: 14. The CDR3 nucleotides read TGTGCCAGCAGTTACTCGAGAGACAGGGCGATCCGGACCAATGAGCAGTTCTTC. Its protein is CASSYSRDRAIRTNEQFF.

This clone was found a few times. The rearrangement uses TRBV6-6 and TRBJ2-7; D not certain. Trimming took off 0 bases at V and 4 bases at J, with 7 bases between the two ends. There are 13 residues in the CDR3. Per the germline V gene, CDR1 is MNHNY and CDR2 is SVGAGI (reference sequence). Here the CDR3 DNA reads TGTGCCAGCAGTTACTCCCGAGAATACGAGCAGTACTTC. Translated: CASSYSREYEQYF.

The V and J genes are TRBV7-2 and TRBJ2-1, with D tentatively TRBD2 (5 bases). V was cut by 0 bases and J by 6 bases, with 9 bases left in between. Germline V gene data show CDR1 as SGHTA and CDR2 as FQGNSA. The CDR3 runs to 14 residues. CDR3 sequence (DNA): TGTGCCAGCAGCTTAGCAGGCGGGCCCAATGAGCAGTTCTTC. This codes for CASSLAGGPNEQFF.

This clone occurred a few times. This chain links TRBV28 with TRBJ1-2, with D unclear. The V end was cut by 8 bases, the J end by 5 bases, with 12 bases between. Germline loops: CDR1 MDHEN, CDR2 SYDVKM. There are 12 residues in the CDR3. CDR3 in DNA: TGTGCCAGCGCTGAGAGCCGATATGGCTACACCTTC. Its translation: CASAESRYGYTF.

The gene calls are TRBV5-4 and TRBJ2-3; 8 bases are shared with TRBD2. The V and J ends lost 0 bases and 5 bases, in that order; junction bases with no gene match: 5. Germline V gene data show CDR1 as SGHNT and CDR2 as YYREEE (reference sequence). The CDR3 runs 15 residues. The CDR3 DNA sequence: TGTGCCAGCAGCTTGGACGGGGGGGCCTTAGATACGCAGTATTTT. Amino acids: CASSLDGGALDTQYF.

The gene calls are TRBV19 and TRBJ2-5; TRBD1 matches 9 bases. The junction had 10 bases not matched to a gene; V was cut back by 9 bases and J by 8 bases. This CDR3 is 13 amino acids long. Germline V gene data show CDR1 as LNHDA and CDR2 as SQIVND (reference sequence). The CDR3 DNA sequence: TGTGCCAGCGGACCGGGACAGGGATTTACCCAGTACTTC. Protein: CASGPGQGFTQYF.

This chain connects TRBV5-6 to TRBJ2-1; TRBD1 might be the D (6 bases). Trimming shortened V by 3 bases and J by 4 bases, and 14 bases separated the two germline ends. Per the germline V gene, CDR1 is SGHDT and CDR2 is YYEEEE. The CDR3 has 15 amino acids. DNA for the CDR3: TGTGCCAGCAGCTGGACAGTCAGAAGTTACAATGAGCAGTTCTTC. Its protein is CASSWTVRSYNEQFF.

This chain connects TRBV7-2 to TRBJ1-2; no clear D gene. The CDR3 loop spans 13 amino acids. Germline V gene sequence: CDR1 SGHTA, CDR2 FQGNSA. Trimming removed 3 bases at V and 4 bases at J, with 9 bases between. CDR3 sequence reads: CASSFLTAYGYTF. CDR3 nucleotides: TGTGCCAGCAGCTTTCTCACAGCCTATGGCTACACCTTC.